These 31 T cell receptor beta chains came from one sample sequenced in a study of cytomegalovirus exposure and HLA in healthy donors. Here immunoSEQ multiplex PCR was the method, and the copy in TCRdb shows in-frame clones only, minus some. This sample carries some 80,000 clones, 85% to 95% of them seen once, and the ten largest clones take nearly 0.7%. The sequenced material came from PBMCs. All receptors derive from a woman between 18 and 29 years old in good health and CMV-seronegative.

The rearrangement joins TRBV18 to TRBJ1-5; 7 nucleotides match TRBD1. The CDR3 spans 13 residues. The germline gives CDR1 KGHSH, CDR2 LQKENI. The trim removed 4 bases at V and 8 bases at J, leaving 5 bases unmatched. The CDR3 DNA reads TGTGCCAGCTCACGACAGGGTCCGGAGCCCCAGCATTTT. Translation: CASSRQGPEPQHF.

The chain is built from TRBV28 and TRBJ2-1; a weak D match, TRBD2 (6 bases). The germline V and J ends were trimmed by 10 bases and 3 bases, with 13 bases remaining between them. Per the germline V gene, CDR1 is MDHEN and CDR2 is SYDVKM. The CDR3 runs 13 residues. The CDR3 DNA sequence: TGTGCCACCAAGGAGGGAGGCTACAATGAGCAGTTCTTC. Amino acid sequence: CATKEGGYNEQFF.

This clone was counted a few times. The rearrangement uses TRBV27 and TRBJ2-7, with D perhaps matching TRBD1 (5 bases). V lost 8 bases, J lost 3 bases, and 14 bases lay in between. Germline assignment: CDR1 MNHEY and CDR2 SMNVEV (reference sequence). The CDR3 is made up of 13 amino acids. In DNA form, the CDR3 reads TGTGCCAGCGGTGATGGGGCTAACTACGAGCAGTACTTC. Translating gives CASGDGANYEQYF.

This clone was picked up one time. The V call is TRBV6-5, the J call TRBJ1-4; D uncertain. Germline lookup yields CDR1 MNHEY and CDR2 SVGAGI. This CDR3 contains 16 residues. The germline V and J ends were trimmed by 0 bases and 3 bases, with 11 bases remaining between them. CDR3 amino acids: CASSYSIGGPNEKLFF. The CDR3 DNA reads TGTGCCAGCAGTTACTCGATAGGAGGCCCTAATGAAAAACTGTTTTTT.

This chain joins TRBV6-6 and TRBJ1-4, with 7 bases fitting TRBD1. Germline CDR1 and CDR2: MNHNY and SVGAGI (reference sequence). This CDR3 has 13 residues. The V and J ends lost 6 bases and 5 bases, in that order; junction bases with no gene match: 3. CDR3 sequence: CASRGQANEKLFF. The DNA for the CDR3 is TGTGCCAGCAGAGGACAGGCAAATGAAAAACTGTTTTTT.

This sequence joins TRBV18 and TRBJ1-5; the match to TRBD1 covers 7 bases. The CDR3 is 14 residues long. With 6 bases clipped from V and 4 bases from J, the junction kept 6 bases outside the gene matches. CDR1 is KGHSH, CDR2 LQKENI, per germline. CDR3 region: CASSRTGNNQPQHF. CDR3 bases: TGTGCCAGCTCCAGGACAGGAAATAATCAGCCCCAGCATTTT. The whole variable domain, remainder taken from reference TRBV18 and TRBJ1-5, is NAGVMQNPRHLVRRRGQEARLRCSPMKGHSHVYWYRQLPEEGLKFMVYLQKENIIDESGMPKERFSAEFPKEGPSILRIQQVVRGDSAAYFCASSRTGNNQPQHFGDGTRLSIL.

CDR3 nucleotide sequence: TGTGCCAGCAGTTTCGGACAGGGAAATTCACCCCTCCACTTT. It translates to CASSFGQGNSPLHF. The J gene is TRBJ1-6, the V gene TRBV14; TRBD1 aligns across 8 bases. Germline V gives CDR1 SGHDN, CDR2 FVKESK. After removal of 6 bases from V and 7 bases from J, the junction contained 5 bases not matched to a gene. This CDR3 spans 14 amino acids.

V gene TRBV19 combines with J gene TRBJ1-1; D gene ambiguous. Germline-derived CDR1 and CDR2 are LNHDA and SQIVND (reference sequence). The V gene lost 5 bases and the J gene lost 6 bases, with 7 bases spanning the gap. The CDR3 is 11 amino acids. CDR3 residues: CASSFLAEAFF. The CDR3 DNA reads TGTGCCAGTAGTTTCCTAGCTGAAGCTTTCTTT.

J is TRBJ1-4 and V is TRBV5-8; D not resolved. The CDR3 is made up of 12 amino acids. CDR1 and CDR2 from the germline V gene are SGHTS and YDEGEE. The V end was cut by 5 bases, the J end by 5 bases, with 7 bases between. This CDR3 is CASRTWNEKLFF. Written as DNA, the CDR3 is TGTGCCAGCAGAACTTGGAATGAAAAACTGTTTTTT.

The CDR3 sequence: CASSSPGQSNTEAFF. CDR3 in DNA: TGTGCCAGTAGTAGTCCGGGACAATCGAACACTGAAGCTTTCTTT. The chain carries TRBV19 and TRBJ1-1; TRBD1 might be the D (6 bases). The CDR3 totals 15 residues. Trimming pared 4 bases from V and 1 base from J, leaving 13 bases between. Germline V gives CDR1 LNHDA, CDR2 SQIVND (reference sequence).

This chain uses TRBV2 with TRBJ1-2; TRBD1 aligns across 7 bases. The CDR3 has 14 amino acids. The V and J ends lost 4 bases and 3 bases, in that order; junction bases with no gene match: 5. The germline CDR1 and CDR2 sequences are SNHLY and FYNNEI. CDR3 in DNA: TGTGCCAGCAGTGGGGGCAGGGGGTACTATGGCTACACCTTC. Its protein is CASSGGRGYYGYTF. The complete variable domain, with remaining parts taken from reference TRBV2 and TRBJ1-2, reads EPEVTQTPSHQVTQMGQEVILRCVPISNHLYFYWYRQILGQKVEFLVSFYNNEISEKSEIFDDQFSVERPDGSNFTLKIRSTKLEDSAMYFCASSGGRGYYGYTFGSGTRLTVV.

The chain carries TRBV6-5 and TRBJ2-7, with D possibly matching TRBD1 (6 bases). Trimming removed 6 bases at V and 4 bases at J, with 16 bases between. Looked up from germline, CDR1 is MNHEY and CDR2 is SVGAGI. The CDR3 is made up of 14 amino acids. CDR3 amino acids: CASSRDRLQYEQYF. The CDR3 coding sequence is TGTGCCAGCAGCCGTGACAGGCTTCAATACGAGCAGTACTTC.

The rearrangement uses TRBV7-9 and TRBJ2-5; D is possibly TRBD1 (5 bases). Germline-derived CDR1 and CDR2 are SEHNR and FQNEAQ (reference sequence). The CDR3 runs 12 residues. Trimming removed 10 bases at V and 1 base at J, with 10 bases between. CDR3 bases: TGTGCCACAGACAGAACCCAAGAGACCCAGTACTTC. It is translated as CATDRTQETQYF.

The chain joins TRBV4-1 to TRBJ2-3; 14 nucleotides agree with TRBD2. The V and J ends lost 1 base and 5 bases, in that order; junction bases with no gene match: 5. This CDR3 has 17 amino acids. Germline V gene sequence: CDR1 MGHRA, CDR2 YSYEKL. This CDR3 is CASSQGTSGGWGDTQYF. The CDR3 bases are TGCGCCAGCAGCCAAGGGACTAGCGGGGGGTGGGGAGATACGCAGTATTTT.

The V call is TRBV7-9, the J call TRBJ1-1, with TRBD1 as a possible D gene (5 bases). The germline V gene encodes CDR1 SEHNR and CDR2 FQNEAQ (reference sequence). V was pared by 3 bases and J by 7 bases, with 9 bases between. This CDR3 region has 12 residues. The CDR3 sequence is CASSLSDSEAFF. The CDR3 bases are TGTGCCAGCAGCTTGAGCGACAGTGAAGCTTTCTTT. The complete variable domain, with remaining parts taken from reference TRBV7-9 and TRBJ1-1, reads DTGVSQNPRHKITKRGQNVTFRCDPISEHNRLYWYRQTLGQGPEFLTYFQNEAQLEKSRLLSDRFSAERPKGSFSTLEIQRTEQGDSAMYLCASSLSDSEAFFGQGTRLTVV.

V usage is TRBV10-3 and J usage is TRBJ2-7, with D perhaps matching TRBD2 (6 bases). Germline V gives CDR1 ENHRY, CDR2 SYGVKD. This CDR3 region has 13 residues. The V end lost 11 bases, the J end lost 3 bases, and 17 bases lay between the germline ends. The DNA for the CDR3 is TGTGCCGCCGCGAGCGGGTCAGGCTACGAGCAGTACTTC. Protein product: CAAASGSGYEQYF.

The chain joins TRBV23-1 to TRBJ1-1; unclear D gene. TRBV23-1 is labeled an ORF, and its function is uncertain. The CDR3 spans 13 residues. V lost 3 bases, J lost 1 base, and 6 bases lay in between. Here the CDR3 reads CASSHSGNTEAFF. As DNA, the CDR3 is TGCGCCAGCAGTCACAGTGGGAACACTGAAGCTTTCTTT.

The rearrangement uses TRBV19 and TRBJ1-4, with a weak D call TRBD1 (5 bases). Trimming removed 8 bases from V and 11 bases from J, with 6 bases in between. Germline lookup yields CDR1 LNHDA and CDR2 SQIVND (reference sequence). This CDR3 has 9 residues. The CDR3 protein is CASRGKLFF. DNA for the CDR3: TGTGCCAGTCGGGGGAAACTGTTTTTT.

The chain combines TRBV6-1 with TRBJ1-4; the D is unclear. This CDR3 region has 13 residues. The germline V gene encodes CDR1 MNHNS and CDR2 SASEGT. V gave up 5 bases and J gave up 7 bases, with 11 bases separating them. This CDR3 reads CASSSVRGEKLFF. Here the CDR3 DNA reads TGTGCCAGCAGTTCCGTCCGGGGTGAAAAACTGTTTTTT.

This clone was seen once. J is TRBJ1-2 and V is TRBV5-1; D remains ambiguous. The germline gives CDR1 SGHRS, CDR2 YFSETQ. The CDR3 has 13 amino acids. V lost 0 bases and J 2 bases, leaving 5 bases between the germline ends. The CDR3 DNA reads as TGCGCCAGCAGCTTGGAACAGAACTATGGCTACACCTTC. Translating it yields CASSLEQNYGYTF.

The CDR3 DNA reads as TGTGCCAGCAGCTTAGCGGGGCTCTACCACGAGCAGTACTTC. This gives the protein CASSLAGLYHEQYF. The chain recombines TRBV7-2 with TRBJ2-7; D is perhaps TRBD1 (5 bases). V lost 0 bases, J lost 5 bases, and 11 bases lay in between. The CDR3 is made up of 14 amino acids. The germline V gene has CDR1 SGHTA and CDR2 FQGNSA.

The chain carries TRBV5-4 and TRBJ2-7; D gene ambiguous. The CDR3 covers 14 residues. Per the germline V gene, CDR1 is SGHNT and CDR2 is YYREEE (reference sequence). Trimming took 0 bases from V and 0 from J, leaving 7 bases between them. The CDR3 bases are TGTGCCAGCAGCTTGGTAGAAAGCTCCTACGAGCAGTACTTC. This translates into CASSLVESSYEQYF.

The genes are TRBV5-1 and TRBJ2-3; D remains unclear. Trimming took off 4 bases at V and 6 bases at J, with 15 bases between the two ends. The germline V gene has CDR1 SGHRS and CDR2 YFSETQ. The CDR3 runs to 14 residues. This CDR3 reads CASSNLDPTDTQYF. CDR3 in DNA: TGCGCCAGCAGCAACCTAGACCCCACGGATACGCAGTATTTT.

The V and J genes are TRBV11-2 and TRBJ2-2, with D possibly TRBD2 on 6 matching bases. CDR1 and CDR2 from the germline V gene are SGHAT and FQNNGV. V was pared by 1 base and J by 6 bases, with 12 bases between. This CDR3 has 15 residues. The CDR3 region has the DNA TGTGCCAGCAGCTTAGTTTGGGGGAGGTCCGGGGAGCTGTTTTTT. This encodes CASSLVWGRSGELFF.

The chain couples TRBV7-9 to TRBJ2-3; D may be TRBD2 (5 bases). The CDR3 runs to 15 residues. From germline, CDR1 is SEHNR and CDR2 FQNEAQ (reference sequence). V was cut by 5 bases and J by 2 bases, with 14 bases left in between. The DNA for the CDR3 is TGTGCCAGCAGCATGAGGACGGGATCCACAGATACGCAGTATTTT. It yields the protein CASSMRTGSTDTQYF.

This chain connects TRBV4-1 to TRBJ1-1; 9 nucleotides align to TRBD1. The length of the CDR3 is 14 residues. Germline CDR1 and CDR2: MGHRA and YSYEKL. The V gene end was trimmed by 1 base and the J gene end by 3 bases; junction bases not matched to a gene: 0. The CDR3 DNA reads TGCGCCAGCAGCCAAGGACAGGGGGACACTGAAGCTTTCTTT. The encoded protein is CASSQGQGDTEAFF.

CDR3 in DNA: TGCGCCAGCAGCTCGCAGGGGGCGGACTATGGCTACACCTTC. Its translation: CASSSQGADYGYTF. The V call is TRBV5-1, the J call TRBJ1-2; 8 nucleotides agree with TRBD1. The CDR3 consists of 14 residues. Trimming at V came to 3 bases and at J to 3 bases, leaving 4 bases not matched to a gene. Germline loops: CDR1 SGHRS, CDR2 YFSETQ.

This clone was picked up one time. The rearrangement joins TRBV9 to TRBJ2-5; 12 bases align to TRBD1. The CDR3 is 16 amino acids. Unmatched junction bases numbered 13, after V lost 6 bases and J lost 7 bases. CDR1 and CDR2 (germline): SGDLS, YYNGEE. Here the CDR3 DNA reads TGTGCCAGCACCACCGAGGGGGGACAGGGGGCGGGGACCCAGTACTTC. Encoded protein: CASTTEGGQGAGTQYF.

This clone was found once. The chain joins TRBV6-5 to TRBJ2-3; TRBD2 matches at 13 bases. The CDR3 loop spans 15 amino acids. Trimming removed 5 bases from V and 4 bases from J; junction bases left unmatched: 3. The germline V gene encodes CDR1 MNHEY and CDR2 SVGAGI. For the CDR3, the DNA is TGTGCCAGCAGTGCAGGACTAGCGGGAGCAGATACGCAGTATTTT. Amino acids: CASSAGLAGADTQYF.

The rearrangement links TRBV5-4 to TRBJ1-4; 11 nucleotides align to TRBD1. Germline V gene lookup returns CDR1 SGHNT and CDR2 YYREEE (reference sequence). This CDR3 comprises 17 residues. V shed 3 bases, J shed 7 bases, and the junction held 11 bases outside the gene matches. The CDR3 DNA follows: TGTGCCAGCAGCTCAGCCGGACAGGGGGCGATTAGTGAAAAACTGTTTTTT. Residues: CASSSAGQGAISEKLFF.

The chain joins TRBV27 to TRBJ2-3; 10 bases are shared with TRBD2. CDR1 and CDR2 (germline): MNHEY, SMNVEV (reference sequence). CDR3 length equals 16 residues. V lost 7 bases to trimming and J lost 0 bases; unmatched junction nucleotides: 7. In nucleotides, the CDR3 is TGTGCCAGCAAGGTACTAGCGGGAATGAGCACAGATACGCAGTATTTT. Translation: CASKVLAGMSTDTQYF.